This entry describes one T cell receptor (beta chain). There are a few counts of this clonotype. The antigen it binds to is not known. No base-level quality is on record; no much larger clone is a single base apart. Interpreted using the paper, the treatment or condition label stands for: in vitro stimulation with specific CMV peptide epitopes to enrich CMV-specific T cells. This specimen comes from a study of T cell repertoires in cytomegalovirus infection (dated 2019 in TCRdb). Background for the entire study: Recently identified HLA-C-restricted CMV epitopes, whose presentation resists viral immunomodulation, were targeted by peptide stimulations together with well-studied HLA-B-restricted epitopes. Because public TCR beta signatures pointed to carriage of CMV infection together with the matching HLA type, the HLA type of each donor mattered for the analysis. The paper's findings and limits, for the study overall: Carriers of CMV infection plus the relevant HLA type were discriminated by the cumulative frequency of public TCR beta family members in the study cohort and in an independent 352-donor cohort. The ex vivo response was dominated by HLA-C-restricted CMV-specific TCR beta clonotypes, which also provided the single most frequent clonotype in two of eight donors.

Trimming removed 3 bases from V and 2 bases from J; the gene matches leave 5 bases unexplained. From cysteine to phenylalanine, the CDR3 is 15 amino acids long. Of all the DNA, just the CDR3 is kept, 45 bases in frame from base 1. Per the germline V gene, KGHSH is the CDR1 and LQKENI is the CDR2. For sequencing, an Illumina HiSeq 1500 was employed. TCRdb passed the public sequencing reads through fastp at Q25 and MiXCR, retaining productive beta sequences. Merged by CDR3 protein, the rows form single entries marked with the most common genes and DNA. The sample data list some 560,000 distinct CDR3 sequences, and roughly 43% of these were observed just once. The ten largest clones add up to more than 40% of the sample.

The chain is assembled from TRBV18 and TRBJ2-7, with 9 bases matching TRBD2. The sample in question was cultured PBMCs, obtained from culture after CMV antigen stimulation. This receptor was obtained from a human donor in good health (CMV status not recorded). Some clones in this sample may be carry-over from other donors' samples. The nucleotides read TGTGCCAGCTCACCGACTAGCGGAGCAACCTACGAGCAGTACTTC. Translated, it gives CASSPTSGATYEQYF.